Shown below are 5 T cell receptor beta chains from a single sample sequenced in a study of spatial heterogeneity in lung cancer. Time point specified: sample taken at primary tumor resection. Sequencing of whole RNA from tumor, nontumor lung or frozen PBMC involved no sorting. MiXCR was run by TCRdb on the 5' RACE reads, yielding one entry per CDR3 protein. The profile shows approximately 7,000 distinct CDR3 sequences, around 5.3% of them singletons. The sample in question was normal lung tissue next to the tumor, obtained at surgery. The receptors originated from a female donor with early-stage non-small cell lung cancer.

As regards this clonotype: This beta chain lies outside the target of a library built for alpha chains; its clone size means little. The CDR3 nucleotides are TGCGCCAGCAGCTTGGCGACAGGGAGCGACTACGAGCAGTACTTC. This encodes CASSLATGSDYEQYF. The genes are TRBV5-1 and TRBJ2-7; 7 bases line up with TRBD1. The germline V gene has CDR1 SGHRS and CDR2 YFSETQ. The CDR3 consists of 15 residues. V gave up 0 bases and J gave up 3 bases; unmatched junction bases: 6.

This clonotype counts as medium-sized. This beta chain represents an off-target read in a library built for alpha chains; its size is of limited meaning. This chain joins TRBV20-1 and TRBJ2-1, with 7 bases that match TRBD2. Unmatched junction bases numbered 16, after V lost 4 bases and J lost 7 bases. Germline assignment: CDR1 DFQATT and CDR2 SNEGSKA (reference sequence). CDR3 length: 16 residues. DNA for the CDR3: TGCAGTGCTACCTCGGCTAGCGGCCTGCGAGGGAATGAGCAGTTCTTC. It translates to CSATSASGLRGNEQFF.

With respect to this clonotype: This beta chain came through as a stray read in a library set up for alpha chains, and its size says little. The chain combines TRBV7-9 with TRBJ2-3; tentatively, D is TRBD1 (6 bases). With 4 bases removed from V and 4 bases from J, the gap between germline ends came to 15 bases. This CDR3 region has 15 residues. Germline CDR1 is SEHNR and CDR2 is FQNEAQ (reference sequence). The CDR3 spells CASSSVIGGPDTQYF. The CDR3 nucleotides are TGTGCCAGCAGCTCAGTCATTGGGGGCCCAGATACGCAGTATTTT.

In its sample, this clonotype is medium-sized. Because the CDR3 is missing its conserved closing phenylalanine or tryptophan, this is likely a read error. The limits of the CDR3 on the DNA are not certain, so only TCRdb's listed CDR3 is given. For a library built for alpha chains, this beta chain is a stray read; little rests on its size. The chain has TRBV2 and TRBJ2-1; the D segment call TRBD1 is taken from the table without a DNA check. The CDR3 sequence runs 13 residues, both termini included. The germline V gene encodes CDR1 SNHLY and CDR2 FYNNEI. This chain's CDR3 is CASSDWLAGLGAL.

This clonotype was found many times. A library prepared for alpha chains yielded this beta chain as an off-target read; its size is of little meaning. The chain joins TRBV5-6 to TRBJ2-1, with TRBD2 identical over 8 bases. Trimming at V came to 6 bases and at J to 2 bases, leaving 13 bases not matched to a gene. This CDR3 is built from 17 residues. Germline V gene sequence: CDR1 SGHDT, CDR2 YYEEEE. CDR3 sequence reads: CASTALVAGSTYNEQFF. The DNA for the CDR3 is TGTGCCAGCACAGCCCTGGTAGCGGGGTCCACCTACAATGAGCAGTTCTTC.